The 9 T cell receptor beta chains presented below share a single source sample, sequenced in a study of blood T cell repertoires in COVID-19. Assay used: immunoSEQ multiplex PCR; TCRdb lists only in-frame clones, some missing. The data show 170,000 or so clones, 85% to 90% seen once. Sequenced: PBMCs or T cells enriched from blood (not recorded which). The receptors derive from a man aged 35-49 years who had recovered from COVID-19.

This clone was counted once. Here the CDR3 reads CASSLFRGHNTEAFF. CDR3 coding DNA: TGTGCCAGCAGTTTATTTAGGGGACATAACACTGAAGCTTTCTTT. This chain joins TRBV27 and TRBJ1-1, with a tentative D call TRBD1 (6 bases). The germline V gene has CDR1 MNHEY and CDR2 SMNVEV (reference sequence). The CDR3 is 15 residues long. Trimming removed 1 base from V and 2 bases from J, with 11 bases in between.

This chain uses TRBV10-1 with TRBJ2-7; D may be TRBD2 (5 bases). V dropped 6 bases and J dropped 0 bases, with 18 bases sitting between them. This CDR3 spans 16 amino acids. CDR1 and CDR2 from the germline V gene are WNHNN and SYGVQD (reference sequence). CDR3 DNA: TGCGCCAGCAGATCGGACCAGAGACTAAGCTCCTACGAGCAGTACTTC. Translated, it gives CASRSDQRLSSYEQYF.

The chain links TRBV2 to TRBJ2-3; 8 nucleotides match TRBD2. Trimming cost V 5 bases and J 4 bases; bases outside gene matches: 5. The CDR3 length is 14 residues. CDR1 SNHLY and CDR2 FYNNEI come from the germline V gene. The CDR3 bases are TGTGCCAGCAGTCCGGGACTAGGAGCAGATACGCAGTATTTT. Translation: CASSPGLGADTQYF.

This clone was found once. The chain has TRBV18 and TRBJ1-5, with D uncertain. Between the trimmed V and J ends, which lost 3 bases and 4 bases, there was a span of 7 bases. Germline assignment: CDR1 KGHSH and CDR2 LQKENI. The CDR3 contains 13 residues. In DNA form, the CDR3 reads TGTGCCAGCTCACCTCAGGTTAATCAGCCCCAGCATTTT. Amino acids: CASSPQVNQPQHF.

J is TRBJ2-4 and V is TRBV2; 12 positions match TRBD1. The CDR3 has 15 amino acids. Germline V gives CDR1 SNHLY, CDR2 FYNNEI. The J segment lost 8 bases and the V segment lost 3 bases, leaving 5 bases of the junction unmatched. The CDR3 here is CASSDVGQGADIQYF. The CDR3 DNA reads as TGTGCCAGCAGTGATGTGGGACAGGGGGCGGACATTCAGTACTTC.

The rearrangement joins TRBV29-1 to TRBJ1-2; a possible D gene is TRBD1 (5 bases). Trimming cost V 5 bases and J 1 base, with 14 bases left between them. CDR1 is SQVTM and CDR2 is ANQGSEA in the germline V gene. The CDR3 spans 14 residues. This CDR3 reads CSVSTSGGNYGYTF. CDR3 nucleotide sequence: TGCAGCGTTTCTACCTCCGGGGGTAACTATGGCTACACCTTC.

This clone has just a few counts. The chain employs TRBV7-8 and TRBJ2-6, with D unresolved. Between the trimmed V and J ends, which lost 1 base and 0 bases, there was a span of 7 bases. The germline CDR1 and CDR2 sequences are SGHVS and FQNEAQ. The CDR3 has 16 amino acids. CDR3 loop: CASSLGTASGANVLTF. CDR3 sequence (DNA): TGTGCCAGCAGCTTAGGTACTGCCTCTGGGGCCAACGTCCTGACTTTC.

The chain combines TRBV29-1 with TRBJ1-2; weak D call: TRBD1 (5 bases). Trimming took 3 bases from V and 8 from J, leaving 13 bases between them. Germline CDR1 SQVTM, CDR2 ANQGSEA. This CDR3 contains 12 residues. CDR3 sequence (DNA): TGCAGCGTTGAGCCTCGGGGGGAAGGCTACACCTTC. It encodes CSVEPRGEGYTF. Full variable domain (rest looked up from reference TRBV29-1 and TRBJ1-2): SAVISQKPSRDICQRGTSLTIQCQVDSQVTMMFWYRQQPGQSLTLIATANQGSEATYESGFVIDKFPISRPNLTFSTLTVSNMSPEDSSIYLCSVEPRGEGYTFGSGTRLTVV.

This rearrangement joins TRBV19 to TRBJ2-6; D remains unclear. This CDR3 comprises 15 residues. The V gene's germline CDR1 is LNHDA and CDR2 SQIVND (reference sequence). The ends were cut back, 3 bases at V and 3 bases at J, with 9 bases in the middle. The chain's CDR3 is CASSISGYGANVLTF. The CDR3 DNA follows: TGTGCCAGTAGTATTTCAGGCTATGGGGCCAACGTCCTGACTTTC.